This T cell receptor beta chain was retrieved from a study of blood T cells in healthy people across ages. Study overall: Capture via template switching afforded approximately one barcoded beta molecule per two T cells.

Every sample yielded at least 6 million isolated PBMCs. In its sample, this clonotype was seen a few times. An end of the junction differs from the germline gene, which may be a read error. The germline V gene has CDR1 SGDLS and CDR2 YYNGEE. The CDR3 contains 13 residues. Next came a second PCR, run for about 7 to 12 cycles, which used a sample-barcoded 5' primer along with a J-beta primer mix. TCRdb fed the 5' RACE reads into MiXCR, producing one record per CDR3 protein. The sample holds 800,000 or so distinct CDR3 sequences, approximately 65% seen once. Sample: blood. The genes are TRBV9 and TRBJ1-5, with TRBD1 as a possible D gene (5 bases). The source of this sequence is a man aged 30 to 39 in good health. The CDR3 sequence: CASSVAGNQPQHF. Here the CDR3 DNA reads TGTGCCAGCAGTGTAGCAGGGAATCAGCCCCAGCATTTT.